This TCR beta chain derives from a study of response to subunit inactivated influenza vaccine. Germline loops: CDR1 KGHDR, CDR2 SFDVKD. The CDR3 runs 17 residues. Trimming took 3 bases from V and 5 from J; bases not matched to a gene: 9. Each CDR3 protein is one row after TCRdb ran MiXCR on the RT-PCR reads. The profile covers some 550,000 distinct CDR3 sequences, with roughly a quarter appearing a single time and 2.5% to 3% taken by the ten largest. This clonotype appeared a few times. This sample was shared with a second study, whose subject was T cells expressing NK-cell markers. According to that study: With UMIs, 5'RACE template switching was used to make TCR beta cDNA. Of the CD8+ T cell pool in several donors, roughly 1.0-7.5% was accounted for by dominant NKG2C+ clonotypes. The CD3+CD56-NKG2C+ fraction of several donors was also led by these clonotypes.

Sequencing used CD4+ T cells sorted from PBMCs, obtained 11 to 12 days after vaccination. The source of this sequence is a man in his fifties who received an inactivated influenza vaccine. The V and J genes are TRBV24-1 and TRBJ2-2, with 9 bases fitting TRBD1. The CDR3: CATSDPPGQGTTGELFF. DNA of the CDR3: TGTGCCACCAGTGATCCCCCAGGACAGGGGACGACCGGGGAGCTGTTTTTT.